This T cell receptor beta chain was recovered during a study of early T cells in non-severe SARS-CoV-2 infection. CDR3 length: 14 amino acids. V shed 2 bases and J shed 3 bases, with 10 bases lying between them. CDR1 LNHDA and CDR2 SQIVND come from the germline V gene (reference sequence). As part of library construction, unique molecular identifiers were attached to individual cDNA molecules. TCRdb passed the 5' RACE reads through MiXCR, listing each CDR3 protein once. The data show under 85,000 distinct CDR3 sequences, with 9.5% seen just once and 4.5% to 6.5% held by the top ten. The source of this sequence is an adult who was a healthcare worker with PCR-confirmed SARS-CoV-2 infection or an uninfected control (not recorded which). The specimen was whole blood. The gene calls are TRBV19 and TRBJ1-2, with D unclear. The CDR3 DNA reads TGTGCCAGTAGTATACGGTCAGATCACTATGGCTACACCTTC. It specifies CASSIRSDHYGYTF.